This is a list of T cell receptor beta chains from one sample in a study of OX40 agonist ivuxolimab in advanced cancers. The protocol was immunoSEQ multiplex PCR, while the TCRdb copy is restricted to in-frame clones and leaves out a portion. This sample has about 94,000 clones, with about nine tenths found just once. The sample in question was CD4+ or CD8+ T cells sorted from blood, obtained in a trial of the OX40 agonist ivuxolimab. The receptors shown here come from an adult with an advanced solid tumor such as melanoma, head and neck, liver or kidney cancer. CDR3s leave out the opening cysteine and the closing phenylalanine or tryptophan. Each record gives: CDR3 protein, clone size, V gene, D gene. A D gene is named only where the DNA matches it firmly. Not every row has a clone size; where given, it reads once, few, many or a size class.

CDR3aa: ASSVRVGTNTGELF
abundance: NA
v_gene: TRBV9
d_gene: NA

CDR3aa: ASSQDRGLAGGQGANVLT
abundance: NA
v_gene: TRBV4-2
d_gene: TRBD2

CDR3aa: ASSGQGFDEQF
abundance: NA
v_gene: TRBV2
d_gene: TRBD1

CDR3aa: ASSGGGFTEQY
abundance: NA
v_gene: TRBV9
d_gene: NA

CDR3aa: ASRGGQMNTGELF
abundance: NA
v_gene: TRBV11-2
d_gene: NA

CDR3aa: ASSRTDGPYEQY
abundance: once
v_gene: TRBV7-6
d_gene: NA

CDR3aa: AWSVQGNTEAF
abundance: NA
v_gene: TRBV30
d_gene: NA

CDR3aa: AWSGLRNSPLH
abundance: NA
v_gene: TRBV30
d_gene: NA

CDR3aa: AISESGPNYGYT
abundance: NA
v_gene: TRBV10-3
d_gene: NA

CDR3aa: ASSLTGVANSPLH
abundance: few
v_gene: TRBV9
d_gene: TRBD1

CDR3aa: ASGTGSKNTQY
abundance: NA
v_gene: TRBV19
d_gene: TRBD1

CDR3aa: ASSSRDRDRKLF
abundance: once
v_gene: TRBV27
d_gene: TRBD1

CDR3aa: ASSLGQSPATNEKLF
abundance: NA
v_gene: TRBV19
d_gene: NA

CDR3aa: ASSLSLTSGPETQY
abundance: NA
v_gene: TRBV4-3
d_gene: TRBD2

CDR3aa: ASSQTRMDGAKDGELF
abundance: NA
v_gene: TRBV21-1
d_gene: NA

CDR3aa: ASVGSAGELF
abundance: few
v_gene: TRBV12-5
d_gene: NA

CDR3aa: ASSLVGLGNYGYT
abundance: NA
v_gene: TRBV7-9
d_gene: NA

CDR3aa: ASSSTGVVATEAF
abundance: NA
v_gene: TRBV18
d_gene: TRBD1

CDR3aa: ASSLESTVGGEKLF
abundance: NA
v_gene: TRBV7-6
d_gene: NA

CDR3aa: ASSVGERGSPLH
abundance: NA
v_gene: TRBV9
d_gene: NA

CDR3aa: AWIGERGTEAF
abundance: NA
v_gene: TRBV30
d_gene: NA

CDR3aa: ASRQGGLGEAF
abundance: NA
v_gene: TRBV6-6
d_gene: TRBD1

CDR3aa: ASSSWTSGGAWYYEQY
abundance: NA
v_gene: TRBV5-5
d_gene: TRBD2

CDR3aa: ASSEETDSLKRTEAF
abundance: NA
v_gene: TRBV4-1
d_gene: NA

CDR3aa: ASRSEGQGGDTQY
abundance: NA
v_gene: TRBV4-1
d_gene: TRBD1

CDR3aa: ASSFGWGGTDTQY
abundance: NA
v_gene: TRBV5-8
d_gene: NA

CDR3aa: ASSLEGAGNTEAF
abundance: NA
v_gene: TRBV7-7
d_gene: TRBD1

CDR3aa: ASSPGLLAGGRNEQF
abundance: NA
v_gene: TRBV11-3
d_gene: TRBD2

CDR3aa: ASSYSGRSEAF
abundance: NA
v_gene: TRBV6-6
d_gene: NA

CDR3aa: ASSSDPWEPLH
abundance: NA
v_gene: TRBV5-1
d_gene: NA

CDR3aa: ASSPGLGDTEAF
abundance: NA
v_gene: TRBV6-5
d_gene: NA

CDR3aa: ASSLGVNYGYT
abundance: NA
v_gene: TRBV5-5
d_gene: NA

CDR3aa: SGERGQGWGQF
abundance: NA
v_gene: TRBV29-1
d_gene: TRBD1

CDR3aa: ASSGRASTGELF
abundance: NA
v_gene: TRBV6-1
d_gene: NA

CDR3aa: ASRGSGSGANVLT
abundance: NA
v_gene: TRBV11-1
d_gene: NA

CDR3aa: ASSNTGGSYNEQF
abundance: NA
v_gene: TRBV19
d_gene: NA